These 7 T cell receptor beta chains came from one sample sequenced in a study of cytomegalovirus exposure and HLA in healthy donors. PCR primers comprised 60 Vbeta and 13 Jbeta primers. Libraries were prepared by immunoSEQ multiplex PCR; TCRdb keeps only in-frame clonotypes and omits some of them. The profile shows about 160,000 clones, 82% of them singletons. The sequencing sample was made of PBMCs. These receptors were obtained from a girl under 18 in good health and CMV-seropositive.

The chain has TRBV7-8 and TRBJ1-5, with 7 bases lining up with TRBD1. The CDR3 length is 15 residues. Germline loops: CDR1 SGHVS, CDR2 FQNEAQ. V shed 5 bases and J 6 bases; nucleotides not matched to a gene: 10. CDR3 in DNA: TGTGCCAGCAGCCCAAAAGGGGACAGCCTTCAGCCCCAGCATTTT. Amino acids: CASSPKGDSLQPQHF.

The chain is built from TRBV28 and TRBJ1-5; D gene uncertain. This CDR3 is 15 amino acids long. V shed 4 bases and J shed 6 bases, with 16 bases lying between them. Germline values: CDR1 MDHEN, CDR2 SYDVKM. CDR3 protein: CASSSDRRIRQPQHF. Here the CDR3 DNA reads TGTGCCAGCAGTTCCGATCGCAGGATTCGTCAGCCCCAGCATTTT. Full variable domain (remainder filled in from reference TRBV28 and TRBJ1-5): DVKVTQSSRYLVKRTGEKVFLECVQDMDHENMFWYRQDPGLGLRLIYFSYDVKMKEKGDIPEGYSVSREKKERFSLILESASTNQTSMYLCASSSDRRIRQPQHFGDGTRLSIL.

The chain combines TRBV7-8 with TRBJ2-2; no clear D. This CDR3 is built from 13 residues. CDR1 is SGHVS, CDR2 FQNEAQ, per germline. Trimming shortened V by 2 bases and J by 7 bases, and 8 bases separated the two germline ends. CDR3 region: CASSLPTVGELFF. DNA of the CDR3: TGTGCCAGCAGCTTACCAACAGTCGGGGAGCTGTTTTTT. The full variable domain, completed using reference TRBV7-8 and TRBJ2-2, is GAGVSQSPRYKVAKRGQDVALRCDPISGHVSLFWYQQALGQGPEFLTYFQNEAQLDKSGLPSDRFFAERPEGSVSTLKIQRTQQEDSAVYLCASSLPTVGELFFGEGSRLTVL.

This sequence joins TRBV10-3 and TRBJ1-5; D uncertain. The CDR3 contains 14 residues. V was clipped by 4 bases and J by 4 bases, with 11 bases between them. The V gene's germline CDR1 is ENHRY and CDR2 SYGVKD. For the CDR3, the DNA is TGTGCCATCAGTGGAGGAGGTCCAAATCAGCCCCAGCATTTT. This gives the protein CAISGGGPNQPQHF.

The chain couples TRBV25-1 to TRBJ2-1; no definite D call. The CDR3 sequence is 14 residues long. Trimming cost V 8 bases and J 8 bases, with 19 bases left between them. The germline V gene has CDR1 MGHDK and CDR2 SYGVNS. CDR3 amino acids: CASSPHGALHEQFF. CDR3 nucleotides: TGTGCCAGCTCCCCCCACGGAGCCTTGCATGAGCAGTTCTTC.

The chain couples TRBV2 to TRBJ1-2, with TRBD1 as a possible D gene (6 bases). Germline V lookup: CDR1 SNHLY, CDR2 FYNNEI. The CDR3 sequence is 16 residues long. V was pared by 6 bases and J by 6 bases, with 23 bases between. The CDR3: CASRLTQGSPWDGYTF. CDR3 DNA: TGTGCCAGCAGGCTTACACAGGGATCCCCCTGGGATGGCTACACCTTC. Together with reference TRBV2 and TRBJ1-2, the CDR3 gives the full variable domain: EPEVTQTPSHQVTQMGQEVILRCVPISNHLYFYWYRQILGQKVEFLVSFYNNEISEKSEIFDDQFSVERPDGSNFTLKIRSTKLEDSAMYFCASRLTQGSPWDGYTFGSGTRLTVV.

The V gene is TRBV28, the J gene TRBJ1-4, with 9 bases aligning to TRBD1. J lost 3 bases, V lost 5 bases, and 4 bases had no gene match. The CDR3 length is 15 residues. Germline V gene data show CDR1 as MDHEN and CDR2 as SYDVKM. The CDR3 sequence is CASSAQGAANEKLFF. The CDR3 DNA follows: TGTGCCAGCAGTGCACAGGGGGCGGCTAATGAAAAACTGTTTTTT.